This entry features one T cell receptor (beta chain) sequence. As for time point: baseline, week 1 (first vaccination visit). Documented treatment: pre-vaccination baseline after standard-of-care therapy. The sample comes from a study of a mutant IDH1 vaccine in newly diagnosed glioma. Study details: The treated group averaged about 41 years old and was about 60% male, approximately 38% female.

V lost 3 bases, J lost 4 bases, and 1 base stayed unmatched. Germline V gene data show CDR1 as KGHSH and CDR2 as LQKENI. The CDR3 covers 13 residues. The assay was immunoSEQ multiplex PCR, and TCRdb's table has in-frame clones only and misses some. Here the sample spans approximately 88,000 clones, around three quarters being singletons. The source material was PBMCs, sampled from a glioma patient treated with radiotherapy, temozolomide or both. The receptor comes from a middle-aged man with glioma. This chain joins TRBV18 and TRBJ1-1; TRBD1 matches 8 bases. The CDR3 is CASSPTGVTEAFF. The CDR3 region has the DNA TGTGCCAGCTCACCGACAGGGGTCACTGAAGCTTTCTTT.